The source of this T cell receptor beta chain is a study of metastatic and nonmetastatic thyroid tumors. No patient had received any treatment before thyroid surgery. TCRdb re-processed the PCR reads through MiXCR. The sample contains about 64,000 clones, about 4% of which appear only once. Trimming pared 5 bases from V and 8 bases from J, leaving 20 bases between. The germline CDR1 and CDR2 sequences are LNHDA and SQIVND (reference sequence). The CDR3 sequence is 15 residues long. This clonotype was sampled from a female donor with papillary thyroid cancer or a benign thyroid nodule (not recorded which). Some clones in this sample may be carry-over from other donors' samples. The sequencing sample was made of blood. The rearrangement joins TRBV19 to TRBJ2-3; D is ambiguous. The CDR3 protein is CASSPAYSRSVTQYF. For the CDR3, the DNA is TGTGCCAGTAGTCCCGCATACAGCCGCTCCGTTACGCAGTATTTT.